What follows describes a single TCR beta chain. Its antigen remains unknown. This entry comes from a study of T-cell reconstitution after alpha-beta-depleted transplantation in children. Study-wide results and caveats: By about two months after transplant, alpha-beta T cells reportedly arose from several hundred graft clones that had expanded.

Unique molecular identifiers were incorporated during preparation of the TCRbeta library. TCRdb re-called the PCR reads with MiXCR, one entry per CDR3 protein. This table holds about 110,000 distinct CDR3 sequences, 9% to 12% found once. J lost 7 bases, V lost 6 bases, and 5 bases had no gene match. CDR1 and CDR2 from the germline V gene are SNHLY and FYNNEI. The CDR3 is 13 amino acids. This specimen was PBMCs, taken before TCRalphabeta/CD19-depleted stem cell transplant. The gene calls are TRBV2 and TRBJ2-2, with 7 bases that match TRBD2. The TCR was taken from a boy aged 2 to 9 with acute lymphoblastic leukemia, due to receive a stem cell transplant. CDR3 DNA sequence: TGTGCCAGCAGCCAAGGGAGGGGCGGGGAGCTGTTTTTT. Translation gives CASSQGRGGELFF.